This T cell receptor (beta chain) was observed in a study of graft-versus-host responses after intestinal transplantation. Plating of some 200,000 CFSE-labeled responder cells was done together with some 200,000 irradiated, violet-dye-labeled stimulator cells. Germline-derived CDR1 and CDR2 are MDHEN and SYDVKM. The CDR3 runs to 11 residues. The V and J ends lost 9 bases and 7 bases, in that order; junction bases with no gene match: 6. Profiled with immunoSEQ multiplex PCR; TCRdb holds only in-frame clones, not every one. The sample gives about 21,000 clones, around 43% of which show up once; approximately 1.6% is in the top ten.

This chain joins TRBV28 and TRBJ2-7; TRBD2 agrees at 7 bases. The source of this sequence is a human patient who received an intestinal transplant. This sample comprised alloreactive CD8+ T cells from a mixed lymphocyte reaction culture, obtained before intestinal transplant. Subset meaning: CFSE-low proliferating T cells sorted from approximately 6-day pre-transplant mixed lymphocyte reaction (GvH or HvG direction). This chain's CDR3 is CASWGGYEQYF. The DNA for the CDR3 is TGTGCCAGTTGGGGGGGATATGAGCAGTACTTC.